This T cell receptor beta chain was retrieved from a study of cytomegalovirus exposure and HLA in healthy donors. The CDR3 sequence is 13 residues long. Trimming took off 9 bases at V and 3 bases at J, with 12 bases between the two ends. Germline assignment: CDR1 SNHLY and CDR2 FYNNEI. PCR used 60 Vbeta primers and 13 Jbeta primers. Clones were sequenced by immunoSEQ multiplex PCR, and TCRdb holds only the in-frame ones, with some missing. The table records about 120,000 clones, over 9.5% of them present only once. This clone was picked up a small number of times. The chain links TRBV2 to TRBJ1-5; D is perhaps TRBD1 (6 bases). Sequencing was done on a sample of PBMCs. This clonotype was obtained from a woman under 30 in good health and CMV-seropositive. The CDR3 nucleotides are TGTGCCAGTACCGGACAGCTCAATCAGCCCCAGCATTTT. Amino acids: CASTGQLNQPQHF.